In its sample, the clone carrying this TCR beta chain was seen a few times. Its antigen is not known. The sample comes from a study of response to subunit inactivated influenza vaccine. Study results and limitations: Authors suggested each seasonal influenza vaccination recruits few new T cells.

With 1 base clipped from V and 10 bases from J, the junction kept 5 bases outside the gene matches. Germline V gene lookup returns CDR1 SGHRS and CDR2 YFSETQ. This CDR3 is built from 14 residues. TCRdb used MiXCR to reprocess the RT-PCR reads, holding one entry per CDR3 protein. The sample lists more than 450,000 distinct CDR3 sequences, less than 8% seen once, with roughly 13% in the top ten. The sequence was collected from a man between 50 and 69 years old who received an inactivated influenza vaccine. This specimen was PBMCs from blood, taken less than 30 months after vaccination. The chain has TRBV5-1 and TRBJ2-1, with 10 bases that match TRBD2. CDR3 sequence: CASSLTSGEFEQFF. The CDR3 nucleotides are TGCGCCAGCAGCTTGACTAGCGGGGAATTCGAGCAGTTCTTC.